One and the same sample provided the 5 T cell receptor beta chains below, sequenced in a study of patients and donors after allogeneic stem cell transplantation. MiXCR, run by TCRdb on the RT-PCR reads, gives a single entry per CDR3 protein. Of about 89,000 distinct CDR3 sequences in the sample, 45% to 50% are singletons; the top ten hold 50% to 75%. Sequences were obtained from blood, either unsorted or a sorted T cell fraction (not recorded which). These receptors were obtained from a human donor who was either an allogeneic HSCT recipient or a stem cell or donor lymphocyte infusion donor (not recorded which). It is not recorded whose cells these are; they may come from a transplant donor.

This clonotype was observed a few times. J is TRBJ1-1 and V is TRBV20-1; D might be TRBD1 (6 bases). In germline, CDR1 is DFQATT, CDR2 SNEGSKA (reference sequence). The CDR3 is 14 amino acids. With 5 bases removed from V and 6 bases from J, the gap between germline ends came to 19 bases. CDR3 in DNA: TGCAGTGCTCCCCCAATGACAGGCGGCGCTGAAGCTTTCTTT. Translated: CSAPPMTGGAEAFF.

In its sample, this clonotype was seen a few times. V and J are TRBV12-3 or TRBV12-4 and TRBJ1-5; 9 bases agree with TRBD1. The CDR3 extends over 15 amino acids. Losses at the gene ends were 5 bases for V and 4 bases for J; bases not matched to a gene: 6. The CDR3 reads CASSTFDRGNQPQHF. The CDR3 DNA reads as TGTGCCAGCAGTACCTTCGACAGGGGGAATCAGCCCCAGCATTTT.

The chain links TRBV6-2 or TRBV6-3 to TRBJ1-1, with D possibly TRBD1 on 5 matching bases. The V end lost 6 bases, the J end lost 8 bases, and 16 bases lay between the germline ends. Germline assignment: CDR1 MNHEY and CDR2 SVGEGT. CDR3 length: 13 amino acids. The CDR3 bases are TGTGCCAGCAGCCACGGATGGGGCGAGGAAGCTTTCTTT. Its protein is CASSHGWGEEAFF.

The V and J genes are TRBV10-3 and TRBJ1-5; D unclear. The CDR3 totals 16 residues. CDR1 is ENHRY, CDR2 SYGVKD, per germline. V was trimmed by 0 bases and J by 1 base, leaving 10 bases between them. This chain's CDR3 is CAISESRVGSNQPQHF. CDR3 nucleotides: TGTGCCATCAGTGAGTCAAGGGTTGGCAGCAATCAGCCCCAGCATTTT.

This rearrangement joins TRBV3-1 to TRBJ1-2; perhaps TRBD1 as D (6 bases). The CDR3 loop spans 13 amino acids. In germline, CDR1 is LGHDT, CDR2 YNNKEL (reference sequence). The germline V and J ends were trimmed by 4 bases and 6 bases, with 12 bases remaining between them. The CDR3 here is CASSLVTGHGYTF. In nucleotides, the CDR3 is TGTGCCAGCAGCCTGGTAACAGGGCATGGCTACACCTTC.